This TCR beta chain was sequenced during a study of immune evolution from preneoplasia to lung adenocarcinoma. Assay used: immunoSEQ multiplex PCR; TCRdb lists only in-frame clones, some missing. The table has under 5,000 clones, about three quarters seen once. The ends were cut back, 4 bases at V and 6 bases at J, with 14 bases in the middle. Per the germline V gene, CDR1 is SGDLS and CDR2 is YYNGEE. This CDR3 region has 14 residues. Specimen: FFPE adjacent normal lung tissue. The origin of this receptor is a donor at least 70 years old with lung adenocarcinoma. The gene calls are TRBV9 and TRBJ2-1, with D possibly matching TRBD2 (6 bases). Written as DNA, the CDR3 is TGTGCCAGCAGCCTGCGGGACTTCTTCAATGAGCAGTTCTTC. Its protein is CASSLRDFFNEQFF.